This T cell receptor (beta chain) is from a study of CD8+ T cells in alopecia areata. The CDR3 is made up of 13 amino acids. Germline V gene lookup returns CDR1 MNHEY and CDR2 SMNVEV (reference sequence). V dropped 6 bases and J dropped 8; count of bases not matched to a gene: 5. cDNA reverse transcribed from extracted RNA served as the sequencing template. Produced via immunoSEQ multiplex PCR; TCRdb's table is partial and in-frame only. The table includes 100,000 to 150,000 clones, roughly 50% detected once. Sequenced sample: NKG2D-low CD8+ T cells sorted from blood. The sequence was obtained from a human donor with alopecia areata. This chain links TRBV27 with TRBJ2-7, with TRBD2 matching over 12 bases. CDR3 sequence reads: CASSLGLAGKQYF. In nucleotides, the CDR3 is TGTGCCAGCAGCTTAGGACTAGCGGGGAAGCAGTACTTC.